This T cell receptor beta chain was sequenced during a study of PD-L1 blockade in urothelial cancer. Overall study: Blood analysis took place 3 weeks (second dose) and 6 weeks after treatment start.

Germline assignment: CDR1 LNHDA and CDR2 SQIVND (reference sequence). The length of the CDR3 is 14 residues. V trimming: 3 bases; J trimming: 6 bases; junction bases outside the gene matches: 3. Sequenced by immunoSEQ multiplex PCR; TCRdb stores in-frame clones only, minus some. The sample has 29,000 or so clones; 70% to 90% are singletons. This chain connects TRBV19 to TRBJ2-2, with TRBD2 matching 8 bases. Sequencing was performed on PBMCs, taken around atezolizumab (anti-PD-L1) treatment. The receptor was isolated from a man aged 50 to 59 with urothelial cancer. CDR3 loop: CASSMSGGPGELFF. In DNA, the CDR3 is TGTGCCAGTAGTATGTCGGGGGGGCCCGGGGAGCTGTTTTTT. Full variable domain (remainder filled in from reference TRBV19 and TRBJ2-2): DGGITQSPKYLFRKEGQNVTLSCEQNLNHDAMYWYRQDPGQGLRLIYYSQIVNDFQKGDIAEGYSVSREKKESFPLTVTSAQKNPTAFYLCASSMSGGPGELFFGEGSRLTVL.